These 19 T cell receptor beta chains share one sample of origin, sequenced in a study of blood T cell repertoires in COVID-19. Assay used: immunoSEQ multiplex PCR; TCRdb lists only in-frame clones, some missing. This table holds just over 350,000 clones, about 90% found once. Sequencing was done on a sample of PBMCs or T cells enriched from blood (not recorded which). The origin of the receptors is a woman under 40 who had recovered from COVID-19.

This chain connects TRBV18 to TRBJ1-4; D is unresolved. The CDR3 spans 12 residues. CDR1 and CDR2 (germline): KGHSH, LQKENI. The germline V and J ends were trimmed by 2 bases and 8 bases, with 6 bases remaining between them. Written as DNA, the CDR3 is TGTGCCAGCTCACCATTACAAGAAAAACTGTTTTTT. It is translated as CASSPLQEKLFF. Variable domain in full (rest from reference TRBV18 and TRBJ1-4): NAGVMQNPRHLVRRRGQEARLRCSPMKGHSHVYWYRQLPEEGLKFMVYLQKENIIDESGMPKERFSAEFPKEGPSILRIQQVVRGDSAAYFCASSPLQEKLFFGSGTQLSVL.

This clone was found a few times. The CDR3 spells CASSGSGDSYEQYF. The CDR3 DNA sequence: TGTGCCAGCAGTGGTAGCGGAGACTCCTACGAGCAGTACTTC. The chain combines TRBV2 with TRBJ2-7; D may be TRBD2 (6 bases). Germline V gene sequence: CDR1 SNHLY, CDR2 FYNNEI. Trimming shortened V by 4 bases and J by 0 bases, and 10 bases separated the two germline ends. The CDR3 runs 14 residues.

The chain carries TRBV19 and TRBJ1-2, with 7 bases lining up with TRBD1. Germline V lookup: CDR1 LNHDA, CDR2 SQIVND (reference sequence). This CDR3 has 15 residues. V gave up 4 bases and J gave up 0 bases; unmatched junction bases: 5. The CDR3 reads CASSTRDSTNYGYTF. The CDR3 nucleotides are TGTGCCAGTAGTACAAGGGACAGTACTAACTATGGCTACACCTTC.

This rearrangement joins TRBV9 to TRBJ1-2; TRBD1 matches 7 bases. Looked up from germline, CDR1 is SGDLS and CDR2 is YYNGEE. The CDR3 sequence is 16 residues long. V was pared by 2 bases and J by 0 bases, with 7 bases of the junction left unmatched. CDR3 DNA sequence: TGTGCCAGCAGCGTTGGCGGGACAGTCCCTAACTATGGCTACACCTTC. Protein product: CASSVGGTVPNYGYTF.

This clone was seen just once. For the CDR3, the DNA is TGTGCCAGCTCACCCGGACAGGGAAGAGATGAAAAACTGTTTTTT. As protein: CASSPGQGRDEKLFF. V and J are TRBV18 and TRBJ1-4; 8 bases align to TRBD1. Germline trimming cut 3 bases from V and 6 bases from J; bases unmatched to any gene: 6. Germline CDR1 KGHSH, CDR2 LQKENI. The CDR3 extends over 15 amino acids.

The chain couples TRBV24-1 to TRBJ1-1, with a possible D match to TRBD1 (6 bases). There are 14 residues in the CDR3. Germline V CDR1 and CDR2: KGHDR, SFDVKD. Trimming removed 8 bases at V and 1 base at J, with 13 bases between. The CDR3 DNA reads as TGTGCCACCAACGAAGGCAGGGGGAACACTGAAGCTTTCTTT. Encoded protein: CATNEGRGNTEAFF.

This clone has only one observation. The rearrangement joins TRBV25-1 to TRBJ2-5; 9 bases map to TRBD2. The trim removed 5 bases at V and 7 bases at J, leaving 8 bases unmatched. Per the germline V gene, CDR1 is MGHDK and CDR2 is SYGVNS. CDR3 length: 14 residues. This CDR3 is CASSLAGTGGTQYF. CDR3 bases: TGTGCCAGCAGTCTAGCGGGGACCGGCGGGACCCAGTACTTC.

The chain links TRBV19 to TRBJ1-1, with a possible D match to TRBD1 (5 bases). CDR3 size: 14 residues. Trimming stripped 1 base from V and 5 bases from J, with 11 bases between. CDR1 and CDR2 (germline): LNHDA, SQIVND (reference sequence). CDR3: CASSIGRGGTEAFF. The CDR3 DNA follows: TGTGCCAGTAGTATAGGGCGCGGGGGAACTGAAGCTTTCTTT. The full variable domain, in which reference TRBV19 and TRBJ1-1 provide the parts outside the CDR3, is DGGITQSPKYLFRKEGQNVTLSCEQNLNHDAMYWYRQDPGQGLRLIYYSQIVNDFQKGDIAEGYSVSREKKESFPLTVTSAQKNPTAFYLCASSIGRGGTEAFFGQGTRLTVV.

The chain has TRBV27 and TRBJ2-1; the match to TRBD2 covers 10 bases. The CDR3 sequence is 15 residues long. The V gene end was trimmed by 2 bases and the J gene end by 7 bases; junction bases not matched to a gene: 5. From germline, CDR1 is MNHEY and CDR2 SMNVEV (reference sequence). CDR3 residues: CASSLPSGRGNEQFF. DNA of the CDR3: TGTGCCAGCAGTTTACCTAGCGGGAGAGGGAATGAGCAGTTCTTC.

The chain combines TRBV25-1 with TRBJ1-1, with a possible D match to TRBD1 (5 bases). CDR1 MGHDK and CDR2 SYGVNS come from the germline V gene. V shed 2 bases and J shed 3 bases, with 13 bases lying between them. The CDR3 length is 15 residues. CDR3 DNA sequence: TGTGCCAGCAGTGAAGTCGTGCAGGGTGACACTGAAGCTTTCTTT. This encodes CASSEVVQGDTEAFF.

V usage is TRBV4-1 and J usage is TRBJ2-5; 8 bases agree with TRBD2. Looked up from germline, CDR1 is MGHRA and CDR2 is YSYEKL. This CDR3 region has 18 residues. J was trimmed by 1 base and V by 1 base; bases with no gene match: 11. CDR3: CASSQGRGGASGQETQYF. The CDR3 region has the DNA TGCGCCAGCAGCCAAGGTCGGGGGGGAGCTAGCGGCCAAGAGACCCAGTACTTC.

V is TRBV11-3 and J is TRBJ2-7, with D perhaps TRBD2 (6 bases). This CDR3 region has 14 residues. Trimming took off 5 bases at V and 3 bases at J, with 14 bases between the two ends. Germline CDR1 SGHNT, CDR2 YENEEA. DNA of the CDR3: TGTGCCAGCAGCCGAACCGGAGGGGACTACGAGCAGTACTTC. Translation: CASSRTGGDYEQYF.

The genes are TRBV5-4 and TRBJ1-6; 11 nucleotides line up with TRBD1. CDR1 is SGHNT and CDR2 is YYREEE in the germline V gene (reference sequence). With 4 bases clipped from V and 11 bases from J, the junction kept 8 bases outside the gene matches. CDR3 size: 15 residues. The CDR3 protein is CASSNNAGQGAPLHF. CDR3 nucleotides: TGTGCCAGCAGCAACAATGCGGGACAGGGGGCACCCCTCCACTTT.

CDR3 sequence reads: CASSQEGKPGLADNTDTQYF. CDR3 DNA: TGTGCCAGCAGCCAAGAGGGTAAGCCGGGACTAGCGGACAACACAGATACGCAGTATTTT. The chain joins TRBV4-2 to TRBJ2-3; 11 nucleotides line up with TRBD2. Germline CDR1 and CDR2: LGHNA and YNFKEQ. This CDR3 is 20 amino acids long. The trim removed 0 bases at V and 2 bases at J, leaving 13 bases unmatched.

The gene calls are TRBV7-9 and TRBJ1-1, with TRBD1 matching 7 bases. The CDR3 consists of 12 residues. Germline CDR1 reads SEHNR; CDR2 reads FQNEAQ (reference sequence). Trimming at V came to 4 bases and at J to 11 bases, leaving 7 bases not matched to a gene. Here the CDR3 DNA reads TGTGCCAGCAGCTCTGAGACAGGGTACGCTTTCTTT. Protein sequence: CASSSETGYAFF.

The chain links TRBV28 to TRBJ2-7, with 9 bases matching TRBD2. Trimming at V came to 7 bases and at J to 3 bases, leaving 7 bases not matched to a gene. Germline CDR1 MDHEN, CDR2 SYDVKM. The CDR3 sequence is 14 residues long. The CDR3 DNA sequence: TGTGCCAGCATCACTAGCGGGTCGTACTACGAGCAGTACTTC. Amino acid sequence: CASITSGSYYEQYF.

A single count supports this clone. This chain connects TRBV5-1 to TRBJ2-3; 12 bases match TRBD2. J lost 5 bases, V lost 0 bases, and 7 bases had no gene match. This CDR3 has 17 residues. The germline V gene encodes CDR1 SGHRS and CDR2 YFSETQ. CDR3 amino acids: CASSLVATSGGLDTQYF. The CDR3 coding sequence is TGCGCCAGCAGCTTGGTAGCGACTAGCGGGGGATTAGATACGCAGTATTTT. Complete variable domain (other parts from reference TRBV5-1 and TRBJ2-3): KAGVTQTPRYLIKTRGQQVTLSCSPISGHRSVSWYQQTPGQGLQFLFEYFSETQRNKGNFPGRFSGRQFSNSRSEMNVSTLELGDSALYLCASSLVATSGGLDTQYFGPGTRLTVL.

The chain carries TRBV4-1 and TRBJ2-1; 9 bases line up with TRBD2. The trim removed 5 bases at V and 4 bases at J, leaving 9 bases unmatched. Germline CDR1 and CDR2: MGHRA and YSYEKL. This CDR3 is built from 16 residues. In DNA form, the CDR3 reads TGCGCCAGCAGCAGTTATGCGGGAGGGGAATACAATGAGCAGTTCTTC. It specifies CASSSYAGGEYNEQFF.

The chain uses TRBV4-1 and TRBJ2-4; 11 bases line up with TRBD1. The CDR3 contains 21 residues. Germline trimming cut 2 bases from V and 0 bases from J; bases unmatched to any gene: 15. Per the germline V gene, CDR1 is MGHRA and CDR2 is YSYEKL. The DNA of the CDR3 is TGCGCCAGCAGCCAACACTTCCAGGGACAGGGGGTCCATGGAGCCAAAAACATTCAGTACTTC. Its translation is CASSQHFQGQGVHGAKNIQYF.